This T cell receptor (beta chain) was captured by sequencing in a study of Ad26.COV2.S vaccination and SARS-CoV-2 variants. Study-level information: Enrolled in COV1001, the donor was in the Ad26.COV2.S trial arm, which received the vaccine.

CDR3 length: 12 residues. Germline CDR1 and CDR2: SGHNT and YENEEA. V was cut by 1 base and J by 9 bases, with 7 bases left in between. Points from the study as a whole: Similar non-spike TCR breadth was observed in recipients of vaccine and of placebo. It was vaccine recipients, not placebo recipients, who had the higher spike-specific TCR breadth.

A remark on this clone: As yet, its antigen is unknown.

Clones were read by immunoSEQ multiplex PCR, and TCRdb kept only the in-frame ones, dropping some. The table shows about 420,000 clones, with approximately 90% occurring only once. Treatment described: 19 received Ad26.COV2.S at low or high dose, single or two shots; 5 received placebo; per-sample allocation not given. The samples date from day 63 after the first vaccine or placebo injection. At a Boston site, the person donating was an adult of 18-55 years. The material was peripheral blood, obtained in a trial of Ad26.COV2.S vaccine versus placebo. The sequence derives from a person between 18 and 65 years old who received the Ad26.COV2.S COVID-19 vaccine or a placebo. This chain links TRBV11-3 with TRBJ2-1; no definite D call. In nucleotides, the CDR3 is TGTGCCAGCAGCTTAGGGCGGAGTGAGCAGTTCTTC. It encodes CASSLGRSEQFF.